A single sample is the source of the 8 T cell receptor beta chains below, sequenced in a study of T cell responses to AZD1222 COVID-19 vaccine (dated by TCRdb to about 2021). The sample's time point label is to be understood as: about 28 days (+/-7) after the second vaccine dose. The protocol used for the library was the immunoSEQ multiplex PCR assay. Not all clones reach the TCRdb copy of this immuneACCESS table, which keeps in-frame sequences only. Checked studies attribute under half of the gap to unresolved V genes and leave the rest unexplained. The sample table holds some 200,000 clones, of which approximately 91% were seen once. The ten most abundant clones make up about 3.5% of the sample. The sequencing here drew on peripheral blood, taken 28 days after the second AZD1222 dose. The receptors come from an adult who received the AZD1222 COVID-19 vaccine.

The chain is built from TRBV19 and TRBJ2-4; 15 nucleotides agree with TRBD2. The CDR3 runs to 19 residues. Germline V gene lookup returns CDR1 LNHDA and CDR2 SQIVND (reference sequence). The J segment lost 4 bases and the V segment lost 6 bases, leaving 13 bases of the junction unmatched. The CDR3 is CASSPSGTSGRSLKNIQYF. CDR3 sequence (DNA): TGTGCCAGTAGCCCTTCCGGGACTAGCGGGAGGTCCCTTAAAAACATTCAGTACTTC.

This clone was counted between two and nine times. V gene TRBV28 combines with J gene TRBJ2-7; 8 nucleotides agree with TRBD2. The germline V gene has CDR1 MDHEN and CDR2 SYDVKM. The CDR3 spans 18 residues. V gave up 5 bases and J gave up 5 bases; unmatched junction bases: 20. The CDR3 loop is CASSSRAKGLAGTNEQYF. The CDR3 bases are TGTGCCAGCAGTAGCAGGGCAAAAGGGCTAGCGGGTACCAACGAGCAGTACTTC.

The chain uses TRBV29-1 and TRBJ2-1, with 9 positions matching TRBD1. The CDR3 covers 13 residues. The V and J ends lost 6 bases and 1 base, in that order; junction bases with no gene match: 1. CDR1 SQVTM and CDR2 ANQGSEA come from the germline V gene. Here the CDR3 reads CSVDRGSYNEQFF. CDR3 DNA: TGCAGCGTGGACAGGGGTTCCTACAATGAGCAGTTCTTC.

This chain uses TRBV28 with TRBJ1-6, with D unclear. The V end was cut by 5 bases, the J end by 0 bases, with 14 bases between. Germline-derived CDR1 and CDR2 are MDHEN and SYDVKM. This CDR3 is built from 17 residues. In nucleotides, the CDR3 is TGTGCCAGCAGTGCAACTGGGGTCCGCTCCTATAATTCACCCCTCCACTTT. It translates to CASSATGVRSYNSPLHF.

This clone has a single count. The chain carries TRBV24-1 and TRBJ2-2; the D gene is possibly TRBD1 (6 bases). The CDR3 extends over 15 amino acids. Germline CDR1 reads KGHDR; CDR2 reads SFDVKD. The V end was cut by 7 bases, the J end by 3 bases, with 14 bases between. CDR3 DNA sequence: TGTGCCACCAGCCAACAGGGTCGTTACACCGGGGAGCTGTTTTTT. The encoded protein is CATSQQGRYTGELFF.

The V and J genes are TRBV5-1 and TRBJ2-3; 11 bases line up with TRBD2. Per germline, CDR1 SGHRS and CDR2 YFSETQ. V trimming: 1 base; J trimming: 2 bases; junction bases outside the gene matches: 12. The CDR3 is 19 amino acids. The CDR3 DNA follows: TGCGCCAGCAGCTTGCGCGGGACTAGCGGCAGCCCCTACACAGATACGCAGTATTTT. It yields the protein CASSLRGTSGSPYTDTQYF. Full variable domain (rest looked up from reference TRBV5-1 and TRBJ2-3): KAGVTQTPRYLIKTRGQQVTLSCSPISGHRSVSWYQQTPGQGLQFLFEYFSETQRNKGNFPGRFSGRQFSNSRSEMNVSTLELGDSALYLCASSLRGTSGSPYTDTQYFGPGTRLTVL.

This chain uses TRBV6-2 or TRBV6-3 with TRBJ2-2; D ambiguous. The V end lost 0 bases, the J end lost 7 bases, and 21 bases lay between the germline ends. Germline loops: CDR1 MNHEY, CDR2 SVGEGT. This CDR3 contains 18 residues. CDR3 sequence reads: CASSYSMPRSPQGGELFF. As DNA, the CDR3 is TGTGCCAGCAGTTACTCGATGCCCAGATCCCCCCAAGGCGGGGAGCTGTTTTTT.

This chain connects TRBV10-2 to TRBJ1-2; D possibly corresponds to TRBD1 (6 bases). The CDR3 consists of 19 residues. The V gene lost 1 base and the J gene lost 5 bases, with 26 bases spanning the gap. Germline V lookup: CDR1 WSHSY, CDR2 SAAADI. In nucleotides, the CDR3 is TGCGCCAGCAGTGAGTTTTCAGGGGTTCGAAGGGCGGGGGATTATGGCTACACCTTC. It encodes CASSEFSGVRRAGDYGYTF.